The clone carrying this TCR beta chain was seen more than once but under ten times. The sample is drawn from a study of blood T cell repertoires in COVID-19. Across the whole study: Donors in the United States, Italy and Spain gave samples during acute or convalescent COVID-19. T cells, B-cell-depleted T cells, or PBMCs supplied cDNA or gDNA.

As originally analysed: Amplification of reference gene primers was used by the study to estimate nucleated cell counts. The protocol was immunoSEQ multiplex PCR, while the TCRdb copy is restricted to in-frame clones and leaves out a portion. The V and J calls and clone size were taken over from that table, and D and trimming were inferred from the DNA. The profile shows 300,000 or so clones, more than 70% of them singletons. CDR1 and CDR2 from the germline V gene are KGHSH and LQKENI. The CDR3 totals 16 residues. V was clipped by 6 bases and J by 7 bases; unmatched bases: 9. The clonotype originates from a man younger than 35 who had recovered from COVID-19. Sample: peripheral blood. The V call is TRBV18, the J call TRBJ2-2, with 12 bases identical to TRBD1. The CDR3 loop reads CASSGRDRGPSGELFF. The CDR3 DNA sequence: TGTGCCAGCTCCGGAAGGGACAGGGGGCCCAGCGGGGAGCTGTTTTTT.